The clone carrying this TCR beta chain has a single count. Its antigen is not known. V gave up 2 bases and J gave up 2 bases, with 14 bases separating them. Germline CDR1 is SNHLY and CDR2 is FYNNEI. This CDR3 is 16 amino acids long. These data belong to a study of T cell clones after liver transplantation. General study points: Circulating graft-donor-reactive CD4 TCRbeta sequences fell significantly post-transplant in 5 of 8 subjects. Compared with third party-reactive sequences, donor-reactive ones declined more, independent of withdrawal success.

TCRdb's copy holds only in-frame clones and misses some; the assay was immunoSEQ multiplex PCR. Found here are around 100,000 clones, 80% to 85% of them singletons; the top ten hold approximately 0.99%. The V call is TRBV2, the J call TRBJ2-3; TRBD2 is a possible D gene (7 bases). This TCR was sampled from a human donor who received a liver transplant. The input for sequencing was CD4+ T cells from blood, taken before liver transplant. CDR3 in DNA: TGTGCCAGCAGTGAAAGGGGGGGCTTTAACACAGATACGCAGTATTTT. Translated, it gives CASSERGGFNTDTQYF. The full variable domain, with the rest looked up from reference TRBV2 and TRBJ2-3, is EPEVTQTPSHQVTQMGQEVILRCVPISNHLYFYWYRQILGQKVEFLVSFYNNEISEKSEIFDDQFSVERPDGSNFTLKIRSTKLEDSAMYFCASSERGGFNTDTQYFGPGTRLTVL.